What follows describes a single T cell receptor beta chain. Its antigen is currently not known. No much larger clonotype is one base removed from it; base qualities were not supplied. This sample is part of a study of regulatory T cells in long-lasting Graves disease (dated by TCRdb to the early 2020s). With respect to the entire study: Persistent Graves' disease was defined as antithyroid drug treatment for over 5 years with persistently positive TSH receptor autoantibodies. This study used TCR sequencing and RNA sequencing of peripheral blood to compare persistent Graves' disease patients against newly diagnosed Graves' disease patients. The study was registered as a clinical trial and conducted in China. A total of around 35 samples were covered by TCR sequencing, comprising around 13 persistent and around 20 newly diagnosed Graves' disease patients. On average, persistent Graves' disease patients in the clinical cohort had been on antithyroid drugs for about 9.7 years.

Counted from cysteine to phenylalanine, this CDR3 has 15 amino acids. Of the read, only the CDR3 DNA is kept; its 45 bases are in frame from base 1. V is pruned by 7 bases and J by 1 base, leaving 6 bases of the junction without a gene match. Sequences MNHEY (CDR1) and SVGEGT (CDR2) are obtained from the germline V gene. Libraries came from multiplex PCR. The sequencer listed for this sample is Illumina HiSeq 4000. TCR beta libraries were built with iRepertoire HTBI primers and Arm-PCR amplification of CDR3 regions. PCR products were gel purified before sequencing. In the authors' own workflow: Gene usage analysis of CDR3 amino acid clonotypes relied on the approximately 62 TRBV and 14 TRBJ segments identified across samples. COPE and FqMerger were used to merge the filtered high-quality paired reads into contigs. BLAST was used to align contigs to IMGT TRBV, TRBD and TRBJ reference genes, with CDR3 defined following IMGT. Any clonotype with a frequency above 0.1% was counted as a highly expanded clone. Shannon entropy served as the measure of repertoire diversity, while the Gini coefficient captured V-J evenness. A clonotype found in more than one individual was treated as public. TCRdb reprocessing: public reads trimmed at Q25 with fastp, clones called with MiXCR, in-frame beta chains kept. Records with the same CDR3 protein are collapsed into one entry carrying the most frequent genes and DNA. The V and J calls were not made by the authors but by TCRdb's processing. The sample records roughly 700,000 distinct CDR3 sequences, 25% to 35% of which are singletons. Clones ranked in the top ten supply about two fifths of the sample.

On the study overall, not on this receptor specifically: Persistent disease showed preferential use of TRBV28, TRBJ1-2 and TRBJ2-5, whereas newly diagnosed disease favored TRBV20-1 and TRBJ2-1. Persistent patients shared more public clonotypes among themselves (under 3,000) than newly diagnosed patients did (over 900). The small sample size was acknowledged by the authors as a limitation that may reduce accuracy. Compared with newly diagnosed patients, persistent Graves' disease patients had lower TCR Shannon entropy and fewer highly expanded clones, which suggests clonal expansion. The study examined only peripheral blood because the primary lesion, thyroid tissue, could not be accessed. Only the TCR beta chain was sequenced and analyzed.

In light of the paper, this sample's time point label describes: persistent/refractory GD, antithyroid drugs over 5 years with positive TRAb. For both TCR sequencing and RNA sequencing, RNA was extracted from PBMCs in TRIzol. Graves' disease was diagnosed according to American Thyroid Association guidelines. Recruitment of patients was carried out at an endocrinology department in Xi'an, China. Each patient gave around 9 milliliters of peripheral blood, collected in an EDTA anticoagulant tube. Ficoll Paque Plus density gradient separation was used to isolate PBMCs, and no additional T cell sorting was done. An Agilent 2100 Bioanalyzer and agarose gel were used to check RNA quality, and a NanoDrop 2000 was used to measure RNA concentration.

This chain is built from TRBV6-2 or TRBV6-3 and TRBJ1-1, and TRBD1 matches 10 of the central bases. The sequencing used peripheral blood mononuclear cells (PBMCs), collected when the disease was refractory, from a patient treated with antithyroid drugs. The clonotype originates from a female donor with Graves disease. The DNA reads as follows: TGTGCCAGCATCAGGGACAGGGGAAAGAACACTGAAGCTTTCTTT. This codes for CASIRDRGKNTEAFF.